The rows below give T cell receptor beta chains drawn from one sample of a study of shared clonotypes between healthy human individuals. Sequencing used immunoSEQ multiplex PCR; TCRdb keeps in-frame clones, though not all of them. This sample has 300,000 to 400,000 clones, with more than 75% found just once. Sequenced input: memory CD8+ T cells sorted from blood. The receptor source for this set is a man between 18 and 35 years old in good health. CDR3s include the opening cysteine and the closing phenylalanine or tryptophan. Each record gives: D gene, V gene, J gene, clone size, CDR3 DNA, CDR3 protein. A D gene is named only where the DNA matches it firmly. Clone size, where shown, is once, few, many, or a class for clones that have expanded.

D gene: TRBD1
V gene: TRBV15
J gene: TRBJ2-1
clone size: NA
CDR3 DNA: TGTGCCACCAGCACCCCGGGACAGGGCTACAATGAGCAGTTCTTC
CDR3 protein: CATSTPGQGYNEQFF

D gene: TRBD1
V gene: TRBV19
J gene: TRBJ2-6
clone size: NA
CDR3 DNA: TGTGCCAGCCTGGACGGGACAGGGATGGCCGGGGCCAACGTCCTGACTTTC
CDR3 protein: CASLDGTGMAGANVLTF

D gene: NA
V gene: TRBV15
J gene: TRBJ2-7
clone size: NA
CDR3 DNA: TGTGCCACCAGCAGTCTTCCCGTTTCCTACGAGCAGTACTTC
CDR3 protein: CATSSLPVSYEQYF

D gene: TRBD2
V gene: TRBV4-1
J gene: TRBJ2-7
clone size: NA
CDR3 DNA: TGCGCCAGCAGCCAAACGACTAGCGGGACAACTTACGAGCAGTACTTC
CDR3 protein: CASSQTTSGTTYEQYF

D gene: NA
V gene: TRBV7-9
J gene: TRBJ2-3
clone size: NA
CDR3 DNA: TGTGCCAGCAGCTCCCAGGGACTGACCACAGATACGCAGTATTTT
CDR3 protein: CASSSQGLTTDTQYF

D gene: TRBD1
V gene: TRBV6-1
J gene: TRBJ2-3
clone size: many
CDR3 DNA: TGTGCCAGCAGCCCGTTCCGGGACAGCCCAGATACGCAGTATTTT
CDR3 protein: CASSPFRDSPDTQYF

D gene: TRBD1
V gene: TRBV28
J gene: TRBJ2-7
clone size: NA
CDR3 DNA: TGTGCCAGCAGTCTCGACAGGGACGAGCAGTACTTC
CDR3 protein: CASSLDRDEQYF

D gene: TRBD1
V gene: TRBV7-9
J gene: TRBJ2-7
clone size: NA
CDR3 DNA: TGTGCCAGCAGCCCGCAGGTAGGACAGGGGGCAGTTCACGGGAACGAGCAGTACTTC
CDR3 protein: CASSPQVGQGAVHGNEQYF

D gene: TRBD2
V gene: TRBV28
J gene: TRBJ2-1
clone size: NA
CDR3 DNA: TGTGCCAGCAGTGATTCCGGGACTAGCGGGAAGGAGGTCTATGAGCAGTTCTTC
CDR3 protein: CASSDSGTSGKEVYEQFF

D gene: TRBD2
V gene: TRBV19
J gene: TRBJ2-1
clone size: once
CDR3 DNA: TGTGCCAGTAGTTTGGGACTAGCGGGCCCTGAGCAGTTCTTC
CDR3 protein: CASSLGLAGPEQFF

D gene: NA
V gene: TRBV6-1
J gene: TRBJ2-7
clone size: NA
CDR3 DNA: TGTGCCAGCAGTGCGAGGGCTTGGGAGCAGGTCGAGCAGTACTTC
CDR3 protein: CASSARAWEQVEQYF

D gene: TRBD2
V gene: TRBV18
J gene: TRBJ2-4
clone size: NA
CDR3 DNA: TGTGCCAGCTCACCAAGTCTAGCGGGAGCTATTCAGTACTTC
CDR3 protein: CASSPSLAGAIQYF

D gene: NA
V gene: TRBV4-1
J gene: TRBJ1-2
clone size: NA
CDR3 DNA: TGCGCCAGCAGCCAAGATGAGGGGCGGCGGAGAGGCTACACCTTC
CDR3 protein: CASSQDEGRRRGYTF

D gene: NA
V gene: TRBV5-1
J gene: TRBJ1-1
clone size: NA
CDR3 DNA: TGCGCCAGCAGCTTGCACAGCACGAACACTGAAGCTTTCTTT
CDR3 protein: CASSLHSTNTEAFF

D gene: NA
V gene: TRBV27
J gene: TRBJ2-7
clone size: NA
CDR3 DNA: TGTGCCAGCAGTCCTACCCGAGGGGCCGAGCAGTACTTC
CDR3 protein: CASSPTRGAEQYF

D gene: TRBD1
V gene: TRBV7-9
J gene: TRBJ2-5
clone size: NA
CDR3 DNA: TGTGCCAGCAGCGGAGGGACAGGGTGGAAAGAGACCCAGTACTTC
CDR3 protein: CASSGGTGWKETQYF

D gene: NA
V gene: TRBV7-2
J gene: TRBJ2-7
clone size: NA
CDR3 DNA: TGTGCCAGCAGCGCCGGGCCGAGACTCTACGAGCAGTACTTC
CDR3 protein: CASSAGPRLYEQYF

D gene: NA
V gene: TRBV10-3
J gene: TRBJ2-5
clone size: NA
CDR3 DNA: TGTGCCATCAGTGAGAGGGTTTGGAGAGAGACCCAGTACTTC
CDR3 protein: CAISERVWRETQYF

D gene: NA
V gene: TRBV5-1
J gene: TRBJ1-4
clone size: NA
CDR3 DNA: TGCGCCAGCAGCACGGACAGCTTTAATGAAAAACTGTTTTTT
CDR3 protein: CASSTDSFNEKLFF

D gene: TRBD1
V gene: TRBV2
J gene: TRBJ1-5
clone size: few
CDR3 DNA: TGTGCCAGCGGGGCAGGGGGGGATCAGCCCCAGCATTTT
CDR3 protein: CASGAGGDQPQHF

D gene: NA
V gene: TRBV2
J gene: TRBJ1-5
clone size: NA
CDR3 DNA: TGTGCCAGCAGTGCTGTGGCGGGACAGCCCCAGCATTTT
CDR3 protein: CASSAVAGQPQHF

D gene: NA
V gene: TRBV27
J gene: TRBJ2-3
clone size: NA
CDR3 DNA: TGTGCCAGCAGACTGGAGTGGGGGGCCGTAGATACGCAGTATTTT
CDR3 protein: CASRLEWGAVDTQYF

D gene: NA
V gene: TRBV7-8
J gene: TRBJ2-2
clone size: NA
CDR3 DNA: TGTGCCAGCAGCTTATTGTCTGGGGAGCTGTTTTTT
CDR3 protein: CASSLLSGELFF

D gene: NA
V gene: TRBV4-3
J gene: TRBJ2-7
clone size: once
CDR3 DNA: TGCGCCAGCAGCCAAGCGCGTCTAGCCGACGAGCAGTACTTC
CDR3 protein: CASSQARLADEQYF

D gene: NA
V gene: TRBV7-9
J gene: TRBJ1-4
clone size: NA
CDR3 DNA: TGTGCCAGCAGCAAGCAGGGAAGCACTAATGAAAAACTGTTTTTT
CDR3 protein: CASSKQGSTNEKLFF

D gene: NA
V gene: TRBV7-9
J gene: TRBJ2-1
clone size: NA
CDR3 DNA: TGTGCCAGCAGCTCCTTTGTCGGGGGCCTTAATTGTGAGCAGTTCTTC
CDR3 protein: CASSSFVGGLNCEQFF

D gene: TRBD1
V gene: TRBV14
J gene: TRBJ2-7
clone size: NA
CDR3 DNA: TGTGCCAGCAGCAGTAGCAGGACAGGGGGGAGGCCCCCCTACGAGCAGTACTTC
CDR3 protein: CASSSSRTGGRPPYEQYF

D gene: TRBD1
V gene: TRBV7-8
J gene: TRBJ1-2
clone size: NA
CDR3 DNA: TGTGCCAGCAGCCCCGGGACAGACTACACCTTC
CDR3 protein: CASSPGTDYTF